Listed below are T cell receptor beta chains from one sample, sequenced in a study of blood T cell repertoires in COVID-19. This table comes from immunoSEQ multiplex PCR, and its TCRdb copy is limited to in-frame clones, with some not included. The sample has some 66,000 clones, 76% seen once; the top ten hold 50%. Sequenced input: peripheral blood. The receptor set was obtained from a woman aged 80 or older with acute or convalescent COVID-19. Both conserved end residues are part of each CDR3. Each record gives: clone size, CDR3 length, J gene, D gene, V gene, CDR3 DNA, CDR3 protein. The D gene is left open where the match is weak. Not all rows give a size; the values are once, few, many and, for expanded clones, a class.

clone_size: .; cdr3_length: 15; j_call: TRBJ2-3; d_call: TRBD1; v_call: TRBV24-1; cdr3_nt: TGTGCCACCAGTGATTCCAGGACAGGGGGAGACACGCAGTATTTT; cdr3_aa: CATSDSRTGGDTQYF
clone_size: .; cdr3_length: 16; j_call: TRBJ1-1; d_call: TRBD1; v_call: TRBV10-3; cdr3_nt: TGTGCCATCAGTGAAAGGTCAGGGGGCGAGGGCACTGAAGCTTTCTTT; cdr3_aa: CAISERSGGEGTEAFF
clone_size: .; cdr3_length: 15; j_call: TRBJ2-1; d_call: TRBD2; v_call: TRBV3-1/TRBV3-2; cdr3_nt: TGTGCCAGCAGCCAAGAACTAGCGGCTTACAATGAGCAGTTCTTC; cdr3_aa: CASSQELAAYNEQFF
clone_size: once; cdr3_length: 14; j_call: TRBJ2-7; d_call: .; v_call: TRBV2; cdr3_nt: TGTGCCAGCAGTCGATCTAGCAGTTCCTACGAGCAGTACTTC; cdr3_aa: CASSRSSSSYEQYF
clone_size: .; cdr3_length: 23; j_call: TRBJ2-1; d_call: .; v_call: TRBV21-1; cdr3_nt: TGTGCCAGCAGCCAGTGGGGACAGGGAAAAGGACTAGCGGGAGGGCCGGGATACAATGAGCAGTTCTTC; cdr3_aa: CASSQWGQGKGLAGGPGYNEQFF
clone_size: few; cdr3_length: 17; j_call: TRBJ2-3; d_call: TRBD2; v_call: TRBV5-1; cdr3_nt: TGCGCCAGCAGCTGGCCGATAGCGGGAGGGAGCACAGATACGCAGTATTTT; cdr3_aa: CASSWPIAGGSTDTQYF
clone_size: .; cdr3_length: 14; j_call: TRBJ2-1; d_call: TRBD2; v_call: TRBV29-1; cdr3_nt: TGCAGCGTCAGCGGGAGCTCATCCTACAATGAGCAGTTCTTC; cdr3_aa: CSVSGSSSYNEQFF
clone_size: .; cdr3_length: 16; j_call: TRBJ1-4; d_call: .; v_call: TRBV24-1; cdr3_nt: TGTGCCACCAGTGATACAGGGACGGCAACTAATGAAAAACTGTTTTTT; cdr3_aa: CATSDTGTATNEKLFF
clone_size: once; cdr3_length: 13; j_call: TRBJ2-7; d_call: .; v_call: TRBV7-3; cdr3_nt: TGTGCCAGCAGCTTAGGTGTGGGGCACGAGCAGTACTTC; cdr3_aa: CASSLGVGHEQYF
clone_size: .; cdr3_length: 15; j_call: TRBJ1-2; d_call: .; v_call: TRBV2; cdr3_nt: TGTGCCAGCGGATTCTCTGGGGCCTCTAACTATGGCTACACCTTC; cdr3_aa: CASGFSGASNYGYTF
clone_size: few; cdr3_length: 14; j_call: TRBJ1-3; d_call: .; v_call: TRBV3-1/TRBV3-2; cdr3_nt: TGTGCCAGCAGCGCTCAGATAACTGGAAACACCATATATTTT; cdr3_aa: CASSAQITGNTIYF
clone_size: .; cdr3_length: 13; j_call: TRBJ2-7; d_call: .; v_call: TRBV7-9; cdr3_nt: TGTGCCAGCAGCCCTGTTGGGAGATACGAGCAGTACTTC; cdr3_aa: CASSPVGRYEQYF
clone_size: .; cdr3_length: 16; j_call: TRBJ1-4; d_call: .; v_call: TRBV6-5; cdr3_nt: TGTGCCAGCAGTTATCAGGGCCCAGCAACTAATGAAAAACTGTTTTTT; cdr3_aa: CASSYQGPATNEKLFF
clone_size: .; cdr3_length: 10; j_call: TRBJ1-3; d_call: .; v_call: TRBV29-1; cdr3_nt: TGCAGCGTTGCGCAGGACACCATATATTTT; cdr3_aa: CSVAQDTIYF
clone_size: .; cdr3_length: 14; j_call: TRBJ1-2; d_call: .; v_call: TRBV7-8; cdr3_nt: TGTGCCAGCAGCTTAGCATCGGTTACCGATGGCTACACCTTC; cdr3_aa: CASSLASVTDGYTF
clone_size: .; cdr3_length: 17; j_call: TRBJ2-1; d_call: .; v_call: TRBV18; cdr3_nt: TGTGCCAGCTCACAAAACCAGGGGATAAGTCCCTACAATGAGCAGTTCTTC; cdr3_aa: CASSQNQGISPYNEQFF
clone_size: .; cdr3_length: 14; j_call: TRBJ1-5; d_call: .; v_call: TRBV9; cdr3_nt: TGTGCCAGCGGCTCCGGGACAAATAATCAGCCCCAGCATTTT; cdr3_aa: CASGSGTNNQPQHF
clone_size: few; cdr3_length: 15; j_call: TRBJ1-2; d_call: .; v_call: TRBV7-2; cdr3_nt: TGTGCCAGCAGCACCTCGGGCAGGGCTAGTTATGGCTACACCTTC; cdr3_aa: CASSTSGRASYGYTF
clone_size: few; cdr3_length: 14; j_call: TRBJ1-4; d_call: .; v_call: TRBV19; cdr3_nt: TGTGCCAGTCACAACGCAGGGTTAGAAGAAAAACTGTTTTTT; cdr3_aa: CASHNAGLEEKLFF
clone_size: .; cdr3_length: 14; j_call: TRBJ2-3; d_call: .; v_call: TRBV28; cdr3_nt: TGTGCCAGCATGCCGGGATGGAACACAGATACGCAGTATTTT; cdr3_aa: CASMPGWNTDTQYF
clone_size: .; cdr3_length: 14; j_call: TRBJ2-3; d_call: TRBD1; v_call: TRBV27; cdr3_nt: TGTGCCAGCACCAAACAGGGGGCCACAGATACGCAGTATTTT; cdr3_aa: CASTKQGATDTQYF
clone_size: once; cdr3_length: 15; j_call: TRBJ2-5; d_call: .; v_call: TRBV28; cdr3_nt: TGTGCCAGTGGGTACGGGGATAGCGGCCAAGAGACCCAGTACTTC; cdr3_aa: CASGYGDSGQETQYF
clone_size: .; cdr3_length: 12; j_call: TRBJ1-1; d_call: .; v_call: TRBV12-3/TRBV12-4; cdr3_nt: TGTGCCAGCAGGCCGGGGGACTTTGAAGCTTTCTTT; cdr3_aa: CASRPGDFEAFF
clone_size: .; cdr3_length: 16; j_call: TRBJ2-1; d_call: TRBD2; v_call: TRBV24-1; cdr3_nt: TGTGCCACCAGTGACCCTAGCGGGGGCTCCTACAATGAGCAGTTCTTC; cdr3_aa: CATSDPSGGSYNEQFF
clone_size: few; cdr3_length: 13; j_call: TRBJ1-1; d_call: .; v_call: TRBV5-1; cdr3_nt: TGCGCCAGCAGCTTAGCGCTGGACACTGAAGCTTTCTTT; cdr3_aa: CASSLALDTEAFF
clone_size: .; cdr3_length: 14; j_call: TRBJ1-6; d_call: TRBD1; v_call: TRBV7-6; cdr3_nt: TGTGCCAGCAGCCGCGGACAGGCTTATTCACCCCTCCACTTT; cdr3_aa: CASSRGQAYSPLHF